Only one count was recorded for the clone carrying this TCR beta chain. This record comes from a study of blood T cell repertoires in COVID-19. Profiling relied on immunoSEQ multiplex PCR, and the TCRdb table lists in-frame clones only, not all of them. The table records hundreds of thousands of clones, approximately 89% of them present only once. The sequence was obtained from a woman aged 45-60 years who had been exposed to COVID-19. The sample consisted of PBMCs or T cells enriched from blood (not recorded which).

This CDR3 is CASSFTGGQQDTQYF. The CDR3 DNA follows: TGCGCCAGCAGCTTTACGGGGGGGCAGCAAGATACGCAGTATTTT. This chain connects TRBV5-1 to TRBJ2-3; TRBD2 agrees at 8 bases. The CDR3 is 15 amino acids. Germline V CDR1 and CDR2: SGHRS, YFSETQ. After removal of 2 bases from V and 5 bases from J, the junction contained 7 bases not matched to a gene. Together with reference TRBV5-1 and TRBJ2-3, the CDR3 gives the full variable domain: KAGVTQTPRYLIKTRGQQVTLSCSPISGHRSVSWYQQTPGQGLQFLFEYFSETQRNKGNFPGRFSGRQFSNSRSEMNVSTLELGDSALYLCASSFTGGQQDTQYFGPGTRLTVL.